One T cell receptor (beta chain) is described in this entry. In this sample, this clonotype turned up a few times. Its binding antigen is unknown. Base qualities are missing; no much larger clone stands one base away. This specimen belongs to a study of molecular identifiers for immune sequencing clone quantification (dated by TCRdb to the late 2010s). At the level of the whole study: For a replicate experiment, the RNA from either around 20,000 or 100,000 naive CD8 T cells was divided into five aliquots, and four of those aliquots went on to sequencing. CD8 T cells were used in a methods study to benchmark molecular-identifier clustering-based TCR repertoire sequencing (MIDCIRS) and TCR RNA copy counting.

Naive CD8 T cell libraries were made from roughly 20,000 to 1,000,000 sorted cells using 10%, 30% or 50% of purified RNA. Naive CD8 T cells were FACS-sorted as CD8+CD4-CCR7+CD45RA+ on a BD FACSAria II into RLT Plus buffer. To test detection sensitivity, Jurkat RNA equal to around 10 TCR copies was added to samples of about 19,000-1,100,000 naive CD8 T cells. Enrichment of CD8 T cells was done with RosetteSep CD8+ T Cell Enrichment Cocktail plus Ficoll-Paque, and ACK red cell lysis came afterward. Library generation was performed with PCR. Data came from a NextSeq 500. Preparation of bulk TCR libraries followed a previously described approach, with the TCR primers listed in Table S5. Total RNA was purified with the Qiagen AllPrep DNA/RNA kit. Before analysis, reads from multiple sequencing runs of the same library were pooled. Concerning the study's data processing: Reads were retained only if their TCR constant sequence matched exactly, and those retained reads were trimmed to 150 nt and grouped according to their 12-nt molecular barcodes. Reads within each barcode group were sub-clustered using a 15% Levenshtein threshold, and quality-weighted consensus sequences were constructed for each RNA molecule. Non-functional sequences were discarded, and so were lower-count sequences lying one edit away from another sequence. Based on a fit of two negative binomial distributions, barcode sub-clusters having less than 20% of the maximum read count were discarded. TCRdb handled the public reads itself, with Q25 trimming in fastp and clone calling in MiXCR, and kept productive beta chains. Entries that share a CDR3 protein sequence are merged under the most common genes and DNA. What appears here as the V and J calls and clone size reflects TCRdb's work, not the paper's. The sample profile shows a few hundred thousand distinct CDR3 sequences; roughly 24% of them were found once. Around 0.74% of the sample is held by the ten biggest clonotypes.

The CDR3 runs 13 amino acids, cysteine and phenylalanine included. Only CDR3 DNA is held: 39 bases, read in frame from base 1. The germline V gene provides CDR1 ENHRY and CDR2 SYGVKD. V lost 3 bases and J lost 4 bases; the stretch between them is 7 bases long. What the authors observed across the whole study: The naive libraries included spiked-in Jurkat TCR RNA (around 10 copies' worth), and this RNA is not part of the donor repertoire. A single cell's worth of spiked-in Jurkat TCR RNA was reported detectable even among one million naive CD8 T cells. When barcode sub-clustering was not used, chimeric consensus sequences inflated TCR diversity, with chimeras reaching as high as 47%. In CMV-specific effector cells, clones with more than 20 RNA copies contained over 98% of molecules, whereas in naive cells such clones contained under 1% of molecules. Modeling gave about 3.2 recovered TCR RNA copies per cell versus 8 to 10 by digital PCR, implying approximately 30% capture efficiency. Highly expanded clone sizes could be underestimated because identical TCR molecules may share a barcode.

Sequences were obtained from naive CD8+ T cells from blood, with Jurkat cell RNA spiked in. The sample's cell subset or site label is to be understood as: FACS-sorted CD8+CD4-CCR7+CD45RA+ naive T cells. The clonotype comes from a human donor in good health. Some libraries in this study had Jurkat cell RNA spiked in. This chain is built from TRBV10-3 and TRBJ1-5, with the D gene not clear enough to name. CDR3 reads: CAISDSPNQPQHF. The DNA sequence is TGTGCCATCAGTGACAGCCCAAATCAGCCCCAGCATTTT.